The clone carrying this TCR beta chain was observed a handful of times. This entry is derived from a study of blood T cell repertoires in COVID-19. The wider study: Acute and convalescent COVID-19 samples came from the United States, Italy and Spain.

Patients at the Seattle site were enrolled during active infection and followed longitudinally. This table comes from immunoSEQ multiplex PCR, and its TCRdb copy is limited to in-frame clones, with some not included. Of roughly 300,000 clones listed, approximately 91% are singletons. The sequencing input was peripheral blood. This TCR derives from a woman in her twenties or thirties with COVID-19, enrolled during active disease.

CDR3 protein: CASSERGGGEPQHF. CDR3 sequence (DNA): TGTGCCAGCAGTGAGAGAGGGGGCGGGGAGCCCCAGCATTTT. The V call is TRBV6-1, the J call TRBJ1-5, with 7 bases identical to TRBD1. The CDR3 spans 14 residues. J was trimmed by 8 bases and V by 3 bases; bases with no gene match: 7. In germline, CDR1 is MNHNS, CDR2 SASEGT.